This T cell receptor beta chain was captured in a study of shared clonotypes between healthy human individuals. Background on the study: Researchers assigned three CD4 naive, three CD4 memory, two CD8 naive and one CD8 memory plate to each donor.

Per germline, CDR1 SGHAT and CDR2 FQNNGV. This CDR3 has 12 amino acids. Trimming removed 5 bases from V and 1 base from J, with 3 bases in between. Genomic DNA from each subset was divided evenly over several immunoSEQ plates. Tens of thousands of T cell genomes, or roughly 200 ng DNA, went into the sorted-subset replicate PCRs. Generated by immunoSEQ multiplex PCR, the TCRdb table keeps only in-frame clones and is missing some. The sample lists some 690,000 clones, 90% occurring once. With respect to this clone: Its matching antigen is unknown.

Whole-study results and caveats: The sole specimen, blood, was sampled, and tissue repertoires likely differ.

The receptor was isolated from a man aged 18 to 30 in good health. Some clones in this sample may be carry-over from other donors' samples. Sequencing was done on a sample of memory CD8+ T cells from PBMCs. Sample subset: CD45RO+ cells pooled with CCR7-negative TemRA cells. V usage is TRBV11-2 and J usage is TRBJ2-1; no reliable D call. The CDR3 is CASSPSYNEQFF. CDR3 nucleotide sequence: TGTGCCAGCAGCCCTTCCTACAATGAGCAGTTCTTC. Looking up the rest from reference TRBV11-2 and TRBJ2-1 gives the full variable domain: EAGVAQSPRYKIIEKRQSVAFWCNPISGHATLYWYQQILGQGPKLLIQFQNNGVVDDSQLPKDRFSAERLKGVDSTLKIQPAKLEDSAVYLCASSPSYNEQFFGPGTRLTVL.